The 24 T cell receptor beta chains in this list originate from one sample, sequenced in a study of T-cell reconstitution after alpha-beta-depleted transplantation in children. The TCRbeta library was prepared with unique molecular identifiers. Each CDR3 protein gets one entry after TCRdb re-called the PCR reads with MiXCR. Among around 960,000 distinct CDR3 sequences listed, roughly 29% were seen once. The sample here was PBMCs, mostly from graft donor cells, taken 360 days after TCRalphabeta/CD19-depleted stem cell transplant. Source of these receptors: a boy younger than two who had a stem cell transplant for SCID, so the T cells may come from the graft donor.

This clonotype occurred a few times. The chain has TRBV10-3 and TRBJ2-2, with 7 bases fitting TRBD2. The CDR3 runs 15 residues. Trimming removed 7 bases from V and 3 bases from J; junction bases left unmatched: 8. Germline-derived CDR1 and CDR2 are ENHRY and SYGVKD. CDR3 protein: CAITKRGGDTGELFF. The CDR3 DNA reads TGTGCCATCACGAAGCGGGGCGGCGACACCGGGGAGCTGTTTTTT.

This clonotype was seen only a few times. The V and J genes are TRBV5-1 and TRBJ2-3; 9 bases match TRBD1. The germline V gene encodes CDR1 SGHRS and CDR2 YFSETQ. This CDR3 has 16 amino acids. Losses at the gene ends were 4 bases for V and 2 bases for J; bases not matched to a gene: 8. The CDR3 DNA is TGCGCCAGCAGCACGGGGGACAGGGAAACCACAGATACGCAGTATTTT. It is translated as CASSTGDRETTDTQYF.

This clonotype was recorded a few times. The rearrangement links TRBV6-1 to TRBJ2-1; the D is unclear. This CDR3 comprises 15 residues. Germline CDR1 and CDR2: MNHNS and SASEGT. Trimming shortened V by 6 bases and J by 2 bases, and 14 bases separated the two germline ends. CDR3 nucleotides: TGTGCCAGCAGCCCTACCGTTTCGGCCTACAATGAGCAGTTCTTC. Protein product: CASSPTVSAYNEQFF.

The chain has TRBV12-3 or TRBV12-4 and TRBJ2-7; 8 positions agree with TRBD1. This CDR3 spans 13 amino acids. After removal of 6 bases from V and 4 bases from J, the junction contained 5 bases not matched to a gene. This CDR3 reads CASRDYRGYEQYF. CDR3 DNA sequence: TGTGCCAGCAGGGATTACAGGGGGTACGAGCAGTACTTC.

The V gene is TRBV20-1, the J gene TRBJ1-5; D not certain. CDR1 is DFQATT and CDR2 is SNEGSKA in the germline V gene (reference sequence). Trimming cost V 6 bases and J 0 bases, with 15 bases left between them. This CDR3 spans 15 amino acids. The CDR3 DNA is TGCAGTGCCCCGGGATGGGCCTATAGCAATCAGCCCCAGCATTTT. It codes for CSAPGWAYSNQPQHF.

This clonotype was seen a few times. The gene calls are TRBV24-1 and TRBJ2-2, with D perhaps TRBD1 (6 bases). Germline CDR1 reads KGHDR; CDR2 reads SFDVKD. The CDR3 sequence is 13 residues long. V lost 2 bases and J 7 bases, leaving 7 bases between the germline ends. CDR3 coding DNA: TGTGCCACCAGTGATTGGACAGACGGGGAGCTGTTTTTT. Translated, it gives CATSDWTDGELFF.

The CDR3 DNA reads TGTGCCAGCAGTTATAGACGGTTCTCCTACGAGCAGTACTTC. This codes for CASSYRRFSYEQYF. This sequence joins TRBV6-2 or TRBV6-3 and TRBJ2-7; no clear D. CDR3 length equals 14 residues. Trimming removed 3 bases at V and 0 bases at J, with 9 bases between. Germline CDR1 MNHEY, CDR2 SVGEGT.

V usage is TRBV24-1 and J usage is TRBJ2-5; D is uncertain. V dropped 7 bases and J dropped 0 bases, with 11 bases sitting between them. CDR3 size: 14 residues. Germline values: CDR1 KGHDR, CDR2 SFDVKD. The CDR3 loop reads CATSPRTNQETQYF. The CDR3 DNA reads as TGTGCCACCAGCCCCCGGACGAACCAAGAGACCCAGTACTTC.

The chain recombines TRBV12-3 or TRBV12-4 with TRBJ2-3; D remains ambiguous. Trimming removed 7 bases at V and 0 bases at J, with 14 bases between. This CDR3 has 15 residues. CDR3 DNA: TGTGCCAGCACTATAGACGGAACTAGCACAGATACGCAGTATTTT. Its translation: CASTIDGTSTDTQYF.

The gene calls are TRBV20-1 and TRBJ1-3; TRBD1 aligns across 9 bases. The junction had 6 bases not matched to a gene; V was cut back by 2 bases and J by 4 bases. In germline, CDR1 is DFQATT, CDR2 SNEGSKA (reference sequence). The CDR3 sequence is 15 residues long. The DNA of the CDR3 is TGCAGTGCTAGAACCGGGACAGGGACAGGAAACACCATATATTTT. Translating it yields CSARTGTGTGNTIYF.

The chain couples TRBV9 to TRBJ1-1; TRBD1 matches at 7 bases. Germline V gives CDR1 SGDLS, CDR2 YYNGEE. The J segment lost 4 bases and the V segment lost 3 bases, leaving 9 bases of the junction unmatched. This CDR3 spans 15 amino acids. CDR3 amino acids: CASSGAGQDTTEAFF. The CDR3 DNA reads TGTGCCAGCAGCGGAGCCGGACAGGACACCACTGAAGCTTTCTTT.

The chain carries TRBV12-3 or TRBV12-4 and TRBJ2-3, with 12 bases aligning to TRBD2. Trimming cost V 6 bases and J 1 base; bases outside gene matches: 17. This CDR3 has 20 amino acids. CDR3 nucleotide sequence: TGTGCCAGCAGCCCTCGTCATGCTAGCGGGGGGGCCTTTGGCACAGATACGCAGTATTTT. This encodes CASSPRHASGGAFGTDTQYF.

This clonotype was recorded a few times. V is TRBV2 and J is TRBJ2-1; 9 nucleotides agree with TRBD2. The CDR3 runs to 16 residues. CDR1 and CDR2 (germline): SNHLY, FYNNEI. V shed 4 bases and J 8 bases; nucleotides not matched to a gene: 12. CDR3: CASSGAGGPLRYEQFF. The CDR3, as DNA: TGTGCCAGCAGTGGGGCGGGGGGGCCCTTAAGGTATGAGCAGTTCTTC.

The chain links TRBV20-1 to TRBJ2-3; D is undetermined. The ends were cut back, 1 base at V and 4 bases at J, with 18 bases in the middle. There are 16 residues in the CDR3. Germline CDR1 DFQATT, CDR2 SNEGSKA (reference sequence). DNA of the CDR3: TGCAGTGCTAGAGGAGCTAGAGCCGAATGGGCAGATACGCAGTATTTT. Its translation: CSARGARAEWADTQYF.

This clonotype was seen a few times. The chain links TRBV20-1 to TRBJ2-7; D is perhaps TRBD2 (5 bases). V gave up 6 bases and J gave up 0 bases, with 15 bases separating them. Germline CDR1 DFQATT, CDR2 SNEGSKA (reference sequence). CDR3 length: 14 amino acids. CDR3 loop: CSAEDHTSSYEQYF. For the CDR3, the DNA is TGCAGTGCCGAAGACCATACTAGCTCCTACGAGCAGTACTTC.

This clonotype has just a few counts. CDR3 loop: CAGKGQGAPRNRYEQYF. CDR3 DNA: TGTGCCGGGAAGGGACAGGGGGCGCCCCGTAATCGCTACGAGCAGTACTTC. The rearrangement links TRBV25-1 to TRBJ2-7, with 12 bases identical to TRBD1. V was clipped by 11 bases and J by 3 bases; unmatched bases: 17. Per germline, CDR1 MGHDK and CDR2 SYGVNS. This CDR3 is built from 17 residues.

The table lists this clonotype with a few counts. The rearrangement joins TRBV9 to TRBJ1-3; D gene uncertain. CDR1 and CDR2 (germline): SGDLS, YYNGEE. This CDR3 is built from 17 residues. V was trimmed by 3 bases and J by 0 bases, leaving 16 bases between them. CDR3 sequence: CASSETAATFSGNTIYF. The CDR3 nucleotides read TGTGCCAGCAGCGAAACTGCTGCCACCTTCTCTGGAAACACCATATATTTT. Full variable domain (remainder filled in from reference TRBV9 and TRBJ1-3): DSGVTQTPKHLITATGQRVTLRCSPRSGDLSVYWYQQSLDQGLQFLIQYYNGEERAKGNILERFSAQQFPDLHSELNLSSLELGDSALYFCASSETAATFSGNTIYFGEGSWLTVV.

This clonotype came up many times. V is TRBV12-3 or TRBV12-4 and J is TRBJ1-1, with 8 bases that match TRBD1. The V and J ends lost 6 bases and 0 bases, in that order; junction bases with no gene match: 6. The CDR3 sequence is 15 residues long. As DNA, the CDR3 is TGTGCCAGCAGAAGGACAGGGAAGGTGAACACTGAAGCTTTCTTT. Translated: CASRRTGKVNTEAFF.

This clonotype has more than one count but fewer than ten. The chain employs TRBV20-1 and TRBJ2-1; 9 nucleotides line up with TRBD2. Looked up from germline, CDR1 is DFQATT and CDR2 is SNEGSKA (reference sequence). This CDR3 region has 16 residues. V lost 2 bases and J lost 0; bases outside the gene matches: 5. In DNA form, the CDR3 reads TGCAGTGCTAGAAGGCGGGGGGGGCCCTCCTACAATGAGCAGTTCTTC. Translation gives CSARRRGGPSYNEQFF.

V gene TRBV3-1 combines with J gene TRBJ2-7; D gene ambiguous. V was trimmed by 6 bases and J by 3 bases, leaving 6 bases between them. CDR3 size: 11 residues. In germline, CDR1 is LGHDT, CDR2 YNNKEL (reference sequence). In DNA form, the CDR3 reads TGTGCCAGCAGTCACAACTACGAGCAGTACTTC. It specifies CASSHNYEQYF.

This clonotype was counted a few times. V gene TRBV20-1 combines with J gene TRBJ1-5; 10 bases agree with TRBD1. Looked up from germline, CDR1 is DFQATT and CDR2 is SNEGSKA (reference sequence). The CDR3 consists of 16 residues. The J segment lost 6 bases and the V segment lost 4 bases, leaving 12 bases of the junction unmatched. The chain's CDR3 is CSATPRGQGLAQPQHF. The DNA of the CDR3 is TGCAGTGCTACTCCCCGGGGACAGGGGTTGGCTCAGCCCCAGCATTTT.

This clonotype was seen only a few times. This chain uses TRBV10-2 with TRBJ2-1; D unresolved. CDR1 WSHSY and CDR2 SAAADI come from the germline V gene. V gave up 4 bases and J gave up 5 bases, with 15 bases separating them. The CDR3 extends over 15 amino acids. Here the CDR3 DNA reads TGCGCCAGCAGTGCCCACGAAAGAAACGACAATGAGCAGTTCTTC. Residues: CASSAHERNDNEQFF.

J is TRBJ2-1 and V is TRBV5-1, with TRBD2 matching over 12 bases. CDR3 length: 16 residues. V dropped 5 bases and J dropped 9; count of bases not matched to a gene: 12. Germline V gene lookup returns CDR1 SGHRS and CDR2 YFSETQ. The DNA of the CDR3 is TGCGCCAGCAGTTTTAAGCTAGCGGGAGGGCCGGGTGAGCAGTTCTTC. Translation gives CASSFKLAGGPGEQFF.

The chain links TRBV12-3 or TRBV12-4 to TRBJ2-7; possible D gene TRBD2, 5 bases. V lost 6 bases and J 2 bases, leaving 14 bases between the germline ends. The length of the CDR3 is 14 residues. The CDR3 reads CASSLGGPAYEQYF. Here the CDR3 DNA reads TGTGCCAGCAGCCTTGGCGGGCCAGCCTACGAGCAGTACTTC.